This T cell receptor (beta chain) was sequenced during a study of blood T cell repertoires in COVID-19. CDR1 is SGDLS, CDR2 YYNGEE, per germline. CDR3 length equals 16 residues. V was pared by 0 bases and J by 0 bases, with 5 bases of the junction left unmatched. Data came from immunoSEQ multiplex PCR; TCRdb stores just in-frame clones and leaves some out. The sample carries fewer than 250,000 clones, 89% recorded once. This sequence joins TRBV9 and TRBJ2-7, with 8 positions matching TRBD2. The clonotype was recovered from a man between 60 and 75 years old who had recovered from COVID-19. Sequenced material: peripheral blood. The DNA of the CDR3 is TGTGCCAGCAGCGTAGGGGCAGGGACTAGCTCCTACGAGCAGTACTTC. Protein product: CASSVGAGTSSYEQYF.